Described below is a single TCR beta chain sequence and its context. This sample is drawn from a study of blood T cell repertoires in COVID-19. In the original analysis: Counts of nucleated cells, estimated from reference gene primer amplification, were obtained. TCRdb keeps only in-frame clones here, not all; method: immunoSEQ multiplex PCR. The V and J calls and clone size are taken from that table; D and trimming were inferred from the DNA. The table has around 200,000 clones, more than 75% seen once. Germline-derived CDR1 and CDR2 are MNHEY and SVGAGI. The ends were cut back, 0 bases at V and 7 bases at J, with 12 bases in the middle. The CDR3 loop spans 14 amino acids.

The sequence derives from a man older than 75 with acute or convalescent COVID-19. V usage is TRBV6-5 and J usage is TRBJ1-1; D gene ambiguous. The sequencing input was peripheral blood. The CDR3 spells CASSYSMRVNEAFF. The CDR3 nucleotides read TGTGCCAGCAGTTACTCTATGCGGGTTAATGAAGCTTTCTTT.